The clone carrying this T cell receptor (beta chain) has just a few counts. The record originates from a study of T cells in Graves' hyperthyroidism and ophthalmopathy. Regions amplified from RNA transcripts were the TCR beta CDR3 regions. The TCR CDR3 was amplified in a first-round RT-PCR using the HTBI primer set. MiXCR, applied by TCRdb to the multiplex PCR reads, yields one record per CDR3 protein. The table has around 300,000 distinct CDR3 sequences, roughly 13% seen once. The source of this sequence is a woman aged 40-49 years with Graves' hyperthyroidism. The specimen sequenced was blood.

CDR3 DNA sequence: TGTGCCAGCAGCTTGCAGCCGTATGGCTACACCTTC. It specifies CASSLQPYGYTF. The chain has TRBV5-6 and TRBJ1-2; D gene ambiguous. Germline V CDR1 and CDR2: SGHDT, YYEEEE. The CDR3 loop spans 12 amino acids. Trimming cost V 1 base and J 5 bases, with 6 bases left between them.